The 27 T cell receptor beta chains below all came from one sample that was sequenced in a study of human thymus T cells. Sequencing was performed with immunoSEQ multiplex PCR; in TCRdb, only in-frame clones are kept and a portion is missing. This table has roughly 54,000 clones, approximately 93% appearing once. Specimen: blood. Receptors were obtained from a boy under two years old with a congenital heart defect but otherwise immunologically healthy.

This clone was counted only a few times. The chain combines TRBV7-9 with TRBJ2-7; D ambiguous. The CDR3 contains 11 residues. The V end lost 5 bases, the J end lost 2 bases, and 4 bases lay between the germline ends. The germline V gene has CDR1 SEHNR and CDR2 FQNEAQ (reference sequence). The CDR3 here is CASSGTYEQYF. CDR3 coding DNA: TGTGCCAGCAGCGGGACCTACGAGCAGTACTTC.

J is TRBJ2-3 and V is TRBV5-4; 11 positions agree with TRBD1. Germline assignment: CDR1 SGHNT and CDR2 YYREEE (reference sequence). Trimming at V came to 4 bases and at J to 1 base, leaving 2 bases not matched to a gene. The length of the CDR3 is 15 residues. Here the CDR3 reads CASSLGQGGTDTQYF. CDR3 sequence (DNA): TGTGCCAGCAGCCTGGGACAGGGGGGCACAGATACGCAGTATTTT.

This clone was observed a few times. The junction departs from germline at one end; a sequencing error may be responsible. The V gene is TRBV5-4, the J gene TRBJ1-1, with TRBD1 matching over 7 bases. The CDR3 spans 15 residues. Germline values: CDR1 SGHNT, CDR2 YYREEE (reference sequence). The DNA for the CDR3 is TGTGCCAGCAGATTGGGAGGGACAGAGAACACTGAAGCTTTCTTT. This codes for CASRLGGTENTEAFF.

This clone has just one count. This rearrangement joins TRBV21-1 to TRBJ2-5; TRBD2, the D gene given by the table, was not confirmed from the DNA. TRBV21-1 is a pseudogene. The CDR3 extends over 15 amino acids. The CDR3 bases are TGTGCCAGCAGCAAAGTTAGCGGCCCTGAAGAGACCCAGTACTTC. As protein: CASSKVSGPEETQYF.

The sample holds one count of this clone. The chain employs TRBV15 and TRBJ2-1; 7 bases are shared with TRBD2. The CDR3 totals 15 residues. The J segment lost 1 base and the V segment lost 5 bases, leaving 5 bases of the junction unmatched. The V gene's germline CDR1 is LNHNV and CDR2 YYDKDF (reference sequence). The CDR3 is CATSPGGRSYNEQFF. CDR3 nucleotide sequence: TGTGCCACCAGCCCGGGGGGAAGATCCTACAATGAGCAGTTCTTC.

The rearrangement joins TRBV29-1 to TRBJ1-2; possible D gene TRBD1, 5 bases. This CDR3 region has 14 residues. The germline V gene has CDR1 SQVTM and CDR2 ANQGSEA. With 2 bases removed from V and 5 bases from J, the gap between germline ends came to 15 bases. The CDR3 loop reads CSVERGGRTYGYTF. The CDR3 DNA reads as TGCAGCGTTGAAAGGGGCGGTAGGACATATGGCTACACCTTC.

The chain has TRBV18 and TRBJ2-1; 10 nucleotides align to TRBD1. The CDR3 loop spans 15 amino acids. Germline CDR1 and CDR2: KGHSH and LQKENI. The V gene end was trimmed by 2 bases and the J gene end by 2 bases; junction bases not matched to a gene: 0. In DNA, the CDR3 is TGTGCCAGCTCACCAGACAGGGGGCCCTACAATGAGCAGTTCTTC. Translation: CASSPDRGPYNEQFF.

V and J are TRBV6-5 and TRBJ2-7; TRBD1 is a possible D gene (6 bases). V lost 3 bases and J lost 5, with 14 bases in between. Germline V CDR1 and CDR2: MNHEY, SVGAGI. The CDR3 extends over 14 amino acids. CDR3 amino acids: CASSYWGQGNEQYF. As DNA, the CDR3 is TGTGCCAGCAGTTATTGGGGACAAGGCAACGAGCAGTACTTC.

J is TRBJ2-7 and V is TRBV5-1; D is unclear. Per germline, CDR1 SGHRS and CDR2 YFSETQ. The CDR3 sequence is 15 residues long. The ends were cut back, 2 bases at V and 2 bases at J, with 14 bases in the middle. In nucleotides, the CDR3 is TGCGCCAGCAGCTTACAAAATGAACCCGCCTACGAGCAGTACTTC. Translating it yields CASSLQNEPAYEQYF. Using reference TRBV5-1 and TRBJ2-7 for the parts outside the CDR3, the full variable domain is KAGVTQTPRYLIKTRGQQVTLSCSPISGHRSVSWYQQTPGQGLQFLFEYFSETQRNKGNFPGRFSGRQFSNSRSEMNVSTLELGDSALYLCASSLQNEPAYEQYFGPGTRLTVT.

J is TRBJ1-4 and V is TRBV18, with TRBD1 as a possible D gene (5 bases). CDR1 and CDR2 from the germline V gene are KGHSH and LQKENI. V was shortened by 3 bases and J by 2 bases, with 10 bases between the two germline ends. The CDR3 covers 15 residues. In DNA form, the CDR3 reads TGTGCCAGCTCACCGGGGACCGTGACTAATGAAAAACTGTTTTTT. Translation: CASSPGTVTNEKLFF.

The chain has TRBV11-2 and TRBJ1-1; TRBD1 might be the D (5 bases). CDR3 size: 13 residues. Per the germline V gene, CDR1 is SGHAT and CDR2 is FQNNGV. Trimming pared 2 bases from V and 10 bases from J, leaving 14 bases between. The DNA for the CDR3 is TGTGCCAGCAGCTTATCAGGGAGACGAGGAGCTTTCTTT. Protein sequence: CASSLSGRRGAFF. Full variable domain (outside the CDR3, taken from reference TRBV11-2 and TRBJ1-1): EAGVAQSPRYKIIEKRQSVAFWCNPISGHATLYWYQQILGQGPKLLIQFQNNGVVDDSQLPKDRFSAERLKGVDSTLKIQPAKLEDSAVYLCASSLSGRRGAFFGQGTRLTVV.

The chain joins TRBV1 to TRBJ2-3; the D call of TRBD1 is as the table states it, not checked on the DNA. TRBV1 is tagged as a pseudogene. This CDR3 has 13 residues. In DNA form, the CDR3 reads TGCACCAGCAGCCAATACAGGACAGATACGCAGTATTTT. Its protein product is CTSSQYRTDTQYF.

The table lists this clone with a count of one. The chain is built from TRBV2 and TRBJ1-2; D gene ambiguous. V lost 4 bases and J lost 3, with 12 bases in between. The CDR3 totals 14 residues. Germline CDR1 SNHLY, CDR2 FYNNEI. CDR3 DNA: TGTGCCAGCAGTGCCCGAGATATATACTATGGCTACACCTTC. It translates to CASSARDIYYGYTF.

This rearrangement joins TRBV6-5 to TRBJ2-5; 8 nucleotides match TRBD1. CDR1 is MNHEY and CDR2 is SVGAGI in the germline V gene. The CDR3 loop spans 16 amino acids. V lost 2 bases to trimming and J lost 2 bases; unmatched junction nucleotides: 7. CDR3: CASSYGTGPPQETQYF. The CDR3, as DNA: TGTGCCAGCAGTTACGGGACAGGTCCTCCACAAGAGACCCAGTACTTC.

The gene calls are TRBV19 and TRBJ1-4; D remains unclear. The CDR3 spans 16 residues. Germline CDR1 reads LNHDA; CDR2 reads SQIVND (reference sequence). Trimming removed 3 bases from V and 1 base from J, with 12 bases in between. The DNA for the CDR3 is TGTGCCAGTAGTATTCGGACGACTGGAACTAATGAAAAACTGTTTTTT. Amino acid sequence: CASSIRTTGTNEKLFF.

The V call is TRBV5-4, the J call TRBJ2-7; 12 bases agree with TRBD2. CDR3 length: 15 amino acids. CDR1 and CDR2 (germline): SGHNT, YYREEE (reference sequence). J gave up 4 bases and V 3 bases, and 5 bases lay outside the gene matches. The CDR3 DNA reads as TGTGCCAGCAGCTCGGGACTAGCGGGTCTGTACGAGCAGTACTTC. Translated: CASSSGLAGLYEQYF.

The V call is TRBV19, the J call TRBJ2-5; perhaps D is TRBD1 or TRBD2 (5 bases each). The CDR3 has 15 amino acids. Germline-derived CDR1 and CDR2 are LNHDA and SQIVND (reference sequence). Trimming removed 0 bases from V and 5 bases from J, with 13 bases in between. CDR3 amino acids: CASSIDHIRDETQYF. Written as DNA, the CDR3 is TGTGCCAGTAGTATAGATCACATCCGGGACGAGACCCAGTACTTC. The entire variable domain, with the rest obtained from reference TRBV19 and TRBJ2-5, is as follows: DGGITQSPKYLFRKEGQNVTLSCEQNLNHDAMYWYRQDPGQGLRLIYYSQIVNDFQKGDIAEGYSVSREKKESFPLTVTSAQKNPTAFYLCASSIDHIRDETQYFGPGTRLLVL.

The chain carries TRBV28 and TRBJ2-7; no reliable D call. Between the trimmed V and J ends, which lost 5 bases and 7 bases, there was a span of 12 bases. The CDR3 runs 12 residues. The germline V gene has CDR1 MDHEN and CDR2 SYDVKM. CDR3 sequence reads: CASSLPSTEQYF. CDR3 coding DNA: TGTGCCAGCAGTCTCCCCTCGACAGAGCAGTACTTC.

The genes are TRBV7-3 and TRBJ2-3; perhaps TRBD2 as D (6 bases). The CDR3 covers 17 residues. The germline CDR1 and CDR2 sequences are SGHTA and FQGTGA. The V and J ends lost 0 bases and 0 bases respectively, with 13 bases between them. The CDR3 reads CASSLTAGPYSTDTQYF. The DNA for the CDR3 is TGTGCCAGCAGCTTAACGGCGGGGCCCTATAGCACAGATACGCAGTATTTT.

The chain is built from TRBV7-6 and TRBJ1-5, with D possibly TRBD1 on 6 matching bases. Looked up from germline, CDR1 is SGHVS and CDR2 is FNYEAQ. This CDR3 is built from 17 residues. Trimming shortened V by 4 bases and J by 1 base, and 17 bases separated the two germline ends. In DNA form, the CDR3 reads TGTGCCAGCAGCTCCCAGGGGAAGAGGGGAAGCAATCAGCCCCAGCATTTT. This sequence encodes CASSSQGKRGSNQPQHF.

The chain employs TRBV25-1 and TRBJ2-3; 7 positions agree with TRBD1. Germline V gene sequence: CDR1 MGHDK, CDR2 SYGVNS. J gave up 0 bases and V 6 bases, and 12 bases lay outside the gene matches. The length of the CDR3 is 17 residues. This CDR3 reads CASSDRPGQASTDTQYF. CDR3 coding DNA: TGTGCCAGCAGCGACAGACCTGGACAGGCGAGCACAGATACGCAGTATTTT. Full variable domain (remainder filled in from reference TRBV25-1 and TRBJ2-3): EADIYQTPRYLVIGTGKKITLECSQTMGHDKMYWYQQDPGMELHLIHYSYGVNSTEKGDLSSESTVSRIRTEHFPLTLESARPSHTSQYLCASSDRPGQASTDTQYFGPGTRLTVL.

The table lists this clone with a count of one. The gene calls are TRBV7-2 and TRBJ1-2; D uncertain. This CDR3 has 14 amino acids. V was trimmed by 1 base and J by 3 bases, leaving 9 bases between them. Germline V lookup: CDR1 SGHTA, CDR2 FQGNSA. In nucleotides, the CDR3 is TGTGCCAGCAGCTTAGGCCGGGTGGACTATGGCTACACCTTC. Encoded protein: CASSLGRVDYGYTF.

The chain has TRBV6-5 and TRBJ2-7; 9 nucleotides match TRBD2. Germline V CDR1 and CDR2: MNHEY, SVGAGI. J was trimmed by 1 base and V by 0 bases; bases with no gene match: 4. The CDR3 totals 16 residues. The CDR3 DNA reads as TGTGCCAGCAGTTACTCGGGACTAGCCGGGTCCTACGAGCAGTACTTC. Protein product: CASSYSGLAGSYEQYF.

The CDR3, as DNA: TGTGCCAGCAGTACCCTCCAGGCGTACTACAATGAGCAGTTCTTC. Translating it yields CASSTLQAYYNEQFF. V and J are TRBV6-5 and TRBJ2-1; the D is unclear. This CDR3 contains 15 residues. Between the trimmed V and J ends, which lost 5 bases and 3 bases, there was a span of 14 bases. Germline lookup yields CDR1 MNHEY and CDR2 SVGAGI.

The rearrangement links TRBV6-1 to TRBJ1-5, with D possibly being TRBD1 (5 bases). Between the trimmed V and J ends, which lost 3 bases and 2 bases, there was a span of 11 bases. Germline V gene sequence: CDR1 MNHNS, CDR2 SASEGT. CDR3 size: 15 residues. CDR3 nucleotides: TGTGCCAGCAGTGACAACACGGGGGGCAATCAGCCCCAGCATTTT. This gives the protein CASSDNTGGNQPQHF.

The rearrangement links TRBV30 to TRBJ2-5; no clear D. This CDR3 spans 10 amino acids. V gave up 1 base and J gave up 5 bases, with 2 bases separating them. Germline CDR1 and CDR2: GTSNPN and SVGIG (reference sequence). The chain's CDR3 is CAWSDETQYF. The CDR3 DNA follows: TGTGCCTGGAGTGATGAGACCCAGTACTTC.

This clone was detected once. The chain links TRBV11-2 to TRBJ2-3, with D possibly matching TRBD2 (5 bases). Germline V gene lookup returns CDR1 SGHAT and CDR2 FQNNGV. The length of the CDR3 is 14 residues. Trimming took 6 bases from V and 0 from J, leaving 10 bases between them. CDR3 nucleotides: TGTGCCAGCAGGCAAAGGACTAGCACAGATACGCAGTATTTT. It translates to CASRQRTSTDTQYF.